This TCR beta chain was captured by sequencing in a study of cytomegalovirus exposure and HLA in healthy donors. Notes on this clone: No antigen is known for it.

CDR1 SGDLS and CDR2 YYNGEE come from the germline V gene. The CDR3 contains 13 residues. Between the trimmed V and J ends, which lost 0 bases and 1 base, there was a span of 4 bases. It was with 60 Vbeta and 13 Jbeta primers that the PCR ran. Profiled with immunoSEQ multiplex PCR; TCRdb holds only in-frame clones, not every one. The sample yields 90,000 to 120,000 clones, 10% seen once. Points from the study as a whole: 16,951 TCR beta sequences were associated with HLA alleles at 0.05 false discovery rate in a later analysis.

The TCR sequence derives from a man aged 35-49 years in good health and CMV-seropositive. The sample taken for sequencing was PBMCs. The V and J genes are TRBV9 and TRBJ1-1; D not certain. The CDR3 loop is CASSVDGNTEAFF. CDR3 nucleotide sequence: TGTGCCAGCAGCGTAGACGGGAACACTGAAGCTTTCTTT.